This is a list of T cell receptor beta chains from one sample in a study of T cells in Graves' hyperthyroidism and ophthalmopathy. In TCRdb, the multiplex PCR reads were re-called with MiXCR into one record per CDR3 protein. There are over 450,000 distinct CDR3 sequences in the sample; over 13% occur only once, and under 20% lies in the top ten. Sequencing used blood. The receptors originated from a woman in her late teens or twenties with Graves' hyperthyroidism. The CDR3 runs from the conserved cysteine through the conserved F or W. D genes are given only for firm matches. Clone size is not always given. Where it is, it says once, few, many or a class for expanded clones.

many | TRBJ1-5 | NA | TRBV3-1 | TGTGCCAGCAGCCAAGACGGTGGCATTAGCAATCAGCCCCAGCATTTT | CASSQDGGISNQPQHF
NA | TRBJ2-1 | NA | TRBV27 | TGTGCCAGCATACCTAGCGCCGAAGGCAATGAGCAGTTCTTC | CASIPSAEGNEQFF
few | TRBJ1-1 | NA | TRBV3-1 | TGTGCCAGCAGCCAAGACCTCGGGGCGGGCGGCACTGAAGCTTTCTTT | CASSQDLGAGGTEAFF
many | TRBJ2-3 | TRBD1 | TRBV12-3/TRBV12-4 | TGTGCCAGCAGTTTAAGAGGGGGCGCGCCAGATACGCAGTATTTT | CASSLRGGAPDTQYF
NA | TRBJ2-1 | TRBD1 | TRBV11-3 | TGTGCCAGCAGCTTTGTCCGAGGGGGCGCGTACAATGAGCAGTTCTTC | CASSFVRGGAYNEQFF
many | TRBJ2-5 | TRBD2 | TRBV5-1 | TGCGCCAGCAGCTTGCAAGGGACTAGCAGACTCCAAGAGACCCAGTACTTC | CASSLQGTSRLQETQYF
many | TRBJ2-1 | NA | TRBV10-3 | TGTGCCATCAGTGAGTCGGCGGGATTAAACTACAATGAGCAGTTCTTC | CAISESAGLNYNEQFF
many | TRBJ1-6 | NA | TRBV9 | TGTGCCAGCAGCGCTCATCACGAAAATTCACCCCTCCACTTT | CASSAHHENSPLHF
NA | TRBJ2-3 | TRBD2 | TRBV11-2 | TGTGCCAGCAGCTTTAGCGGGTTGAGCACAGATACGCAGTATTTT | CASSFSGLSTDTQYF
few | TRBJ2-1 | TRBD2 | TRBV14 | TGTGCCAGCAGCTCCATCCGGGAGGGACGGGATGAGCAGTTCTTC | CASSSIREGRDEQFF
many | TRBJ2-5 | TRBD2 | TRBV9 | TGTGCCAGCAGCGTAGGCGGGAGGGCCGTCCAAGAGACCCAGTACTTC | CASSVGGRAVQETQYF
NA | TRBJ1-5 | TRBD1 | TRBV6-1 | TGTGCCAGCGGACCCTCAGGGGGGTATCAGCCCCAGCATTTT | CASGPSGGYQPQHF
NA | TRBJ2-1 | TRBD2 | TRBV28 | TGTGCCAGCAGTTTCTTGGAAGCGGGACTCGCCTATGAGCAGTTCTTC | CASSFLEAGLAYEQFF
many | TRBJ1-2 | NA | TRBV7-9 | TGTGCCAGCAGCTTTGACCTTCCGGTGGGCTATGGCTACACCTTC | CASSFDLPVGYGYTF
NA | TRBJ1-1 | TRBD1 | TRBV10-2 | TGCGCCAGCAGCGCCCCGGGACAGGGTATAACAGCTTTCTTT | CASSAPGQGITAFF
few | TRBJ2-3 | NA | TRBV29-1 | TGCAGCCCTTATGGGGGTGACTCAGATACGCAGTATTTT | CSPYGGDSDTQYF
once | TRBJ2-2 | NA | TRBV6-1 | TGTGCCAGCAGTGTTCCCATCGACTTGGAGCTGTTTTTT | CASSVPIDLELFF
many | TRBJ2-3 | NA | TRBV2 | TGTGCCAGCAGCGTAGTTGGAGATACGCAGTATTTT | CASSVVGDTQYF
many | TRBJ2-3 | NA | TRBV15 | TGTGCCACCAGCAGAGATGCTGAGGGTACAGATACGCAGTATTTT | CATSRDAEGTDTQYF
many | TRBJ2-1 | NA | TRBV29-1 | TGCAGCGTTGAAGATCTTCGGTCTGCCGAGCAGTTCTTC | CSVEDLRSAEQFF
NA | TRBJ2-1 | TRBD1 | TRBV19 | TGTGCCAGTAGTCCCAGGACAGGGTTTGAGCAGTTCTTC | CASSPRTGFEQFF
many | TRBJ1-1 | NA | TRBV20-1 | TGCAGTTCGAGGGATTGGGGTACTGAAGCTTTCTTT | CSSRDWGTEAFF
once | TRBJ1-1 | NA | TRBV11-3 | TGTGCCAGCAGCTTAGATGGGAACACTGAAGCTTGCTTT | CASSLDGNTEACF